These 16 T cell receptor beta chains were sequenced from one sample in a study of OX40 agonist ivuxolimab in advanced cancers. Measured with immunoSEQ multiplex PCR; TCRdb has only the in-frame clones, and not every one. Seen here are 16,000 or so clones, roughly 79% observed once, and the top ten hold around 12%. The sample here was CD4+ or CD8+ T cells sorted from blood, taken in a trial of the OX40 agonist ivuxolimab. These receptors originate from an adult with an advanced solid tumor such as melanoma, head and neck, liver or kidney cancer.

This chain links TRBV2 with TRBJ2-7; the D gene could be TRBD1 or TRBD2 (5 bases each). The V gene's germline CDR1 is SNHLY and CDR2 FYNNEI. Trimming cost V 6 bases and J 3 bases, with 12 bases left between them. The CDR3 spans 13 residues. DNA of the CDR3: TGTGCCAGCAGCTCGGGACCGAACTACGAGCAGTACTTC. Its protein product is CASSSGPNYEQYF.

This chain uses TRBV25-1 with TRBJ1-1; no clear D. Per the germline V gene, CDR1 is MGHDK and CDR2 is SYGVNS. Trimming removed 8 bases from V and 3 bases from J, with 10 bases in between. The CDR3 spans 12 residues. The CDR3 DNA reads TGTGCCAGCGCCGACGGGGACACTGAAGCTTTCTTT. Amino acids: CASADGDTEAFF.

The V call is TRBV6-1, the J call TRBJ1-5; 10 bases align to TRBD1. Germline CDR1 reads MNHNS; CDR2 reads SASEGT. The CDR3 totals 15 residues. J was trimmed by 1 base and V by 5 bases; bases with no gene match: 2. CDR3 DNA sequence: TGTGCCAGCAGTTGGGGACAGGGGAGCAATCAGCCCCAGCATTTT. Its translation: CASSWGQGSNQPQHF.

The CDR3 coding sequence is TGTGCCAGCAGCTCTATGGACGGATTCACAGATACGCAGTATTTT. As protein: CASSSMDGFTDTQYF. The chain has TRBV11-2 and TRBJ2-3; D uncertain. Germline V lookup: CDR1 SGHAT, CDR2 FQNNGV. V was shortened by 4 bases and J by 2 bases, with 13 bases between the two germline ends. This CDR3 comprises 15 residues. Combining the CDR3 with reference TRBV11-2 and TRBJ2-3 gives the whole variable domain EAGVAQSPRYKIIEKRQSVAFWCNPISGHATLYWYQQILGQGPKLLIQFQNNGVVDDSQLPKDRFSAERLKGVDSTLKIQPAKLEDSAVYLCASSSMDGFTDTQYFGPGTRLTVL.

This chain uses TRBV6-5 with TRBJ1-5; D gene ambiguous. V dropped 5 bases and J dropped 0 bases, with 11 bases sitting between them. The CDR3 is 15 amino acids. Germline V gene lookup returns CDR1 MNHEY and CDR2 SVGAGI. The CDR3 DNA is TGTGCCAGCAGTCCAACGACGGATAGCAATCAGCCCCAGCATTTT. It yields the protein CASSPTTDSNQPQHF.

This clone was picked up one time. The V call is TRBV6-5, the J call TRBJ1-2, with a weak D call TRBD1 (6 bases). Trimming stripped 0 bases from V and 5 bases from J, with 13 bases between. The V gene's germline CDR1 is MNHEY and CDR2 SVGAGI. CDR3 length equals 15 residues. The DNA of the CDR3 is TGTGCCAGCAGTTACTCAGGGCCAGGGGTTTATGGCTACACCTTC. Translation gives CASSYSGPGVYGYTF.

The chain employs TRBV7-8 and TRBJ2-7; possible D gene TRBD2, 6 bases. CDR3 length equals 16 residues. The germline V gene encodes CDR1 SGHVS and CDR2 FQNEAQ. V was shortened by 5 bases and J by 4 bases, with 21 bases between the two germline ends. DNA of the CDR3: TGTGCCAGCAGCAGGCCCGACCAGACGGGGGTATACGAGCAGTACTTC. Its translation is CASSRPDQTGVYEQYF.

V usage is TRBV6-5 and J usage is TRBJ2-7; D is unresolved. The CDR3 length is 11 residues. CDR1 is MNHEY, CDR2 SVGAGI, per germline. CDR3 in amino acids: CQSSDGYEQYF. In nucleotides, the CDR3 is TGTCAAAGTTCGGACGGCTACGAGCAGTACTTC.

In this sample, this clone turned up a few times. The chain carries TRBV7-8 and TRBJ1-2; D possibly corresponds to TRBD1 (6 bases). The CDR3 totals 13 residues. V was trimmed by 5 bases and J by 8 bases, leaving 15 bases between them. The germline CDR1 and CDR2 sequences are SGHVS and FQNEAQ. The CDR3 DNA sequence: TGTGCCAGCAGCCCCCTGGGGGGCACCGGCTACACCTTC. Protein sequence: CASSPLGGTGYTF.

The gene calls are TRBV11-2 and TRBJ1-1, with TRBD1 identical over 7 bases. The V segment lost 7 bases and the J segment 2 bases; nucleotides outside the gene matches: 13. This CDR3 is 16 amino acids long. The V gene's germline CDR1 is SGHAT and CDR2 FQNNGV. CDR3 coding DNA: TGTGCCAGCACCATCACCCCGACAGGGTATAACACTGAAGCTTTCTTT. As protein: CASTITPTGYNTEAFF.

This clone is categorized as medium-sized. In DNA form, the CDR3 reads TGTGCCATCAGTGAGTCGGTGGGACTTACCTACGAGCAGTACTTC. Translation gives CAISESVGLTYEQYF. The chain employs TRBV10-3 and TRBJ2-7; D is possibly TRBD2 (6 bases). Trimming left V 0 bases short and J 2 bases short, with 11 bases between. From germline, CDR1 is ENHRY and CDR2 SYGVKD. This CDR3 spans 15 amino acids.

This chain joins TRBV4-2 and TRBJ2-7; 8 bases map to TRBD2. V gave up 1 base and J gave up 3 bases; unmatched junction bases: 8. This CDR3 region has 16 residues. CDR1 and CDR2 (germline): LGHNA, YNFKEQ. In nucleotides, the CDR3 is TGTGCCAGCAGCCAAGCCAGCGGGGGAACCTACTACGAGCAGTACTTC. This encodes CASSQASGGTYYEQYF.

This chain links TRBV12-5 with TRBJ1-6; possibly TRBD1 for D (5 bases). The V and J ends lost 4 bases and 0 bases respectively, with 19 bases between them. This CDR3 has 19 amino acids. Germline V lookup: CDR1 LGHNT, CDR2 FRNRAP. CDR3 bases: TGTGCTAGTGGTTCCATTTCCCGGGACTACAGCTCCTATAATTCACCCCTCCACTTT. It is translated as CASGSISRDYSSYNSPLHF.

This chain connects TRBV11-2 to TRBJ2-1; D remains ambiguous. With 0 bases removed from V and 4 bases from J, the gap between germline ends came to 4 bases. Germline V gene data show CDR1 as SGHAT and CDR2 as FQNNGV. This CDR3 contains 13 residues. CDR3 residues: CASSLESYNEQFF. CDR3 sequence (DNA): TGTGCCAGCAGCTTAGAGTCTTACAATGAGCAGTTCTTC.

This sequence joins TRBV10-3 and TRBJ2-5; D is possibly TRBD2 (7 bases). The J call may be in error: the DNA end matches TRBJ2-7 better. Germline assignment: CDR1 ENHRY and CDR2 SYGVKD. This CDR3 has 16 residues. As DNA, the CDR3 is TGTGCCATCAGTGCCCCGAGGGGGGGACACTCCTACGAGCAGTACTTC. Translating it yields CAISAPRGGHSYEQYF.

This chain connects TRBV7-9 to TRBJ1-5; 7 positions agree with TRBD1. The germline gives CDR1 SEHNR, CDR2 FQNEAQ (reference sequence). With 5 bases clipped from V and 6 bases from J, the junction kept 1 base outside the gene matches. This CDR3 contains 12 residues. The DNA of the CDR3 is TGTGCCAGCAGCCCAGGGGGTCAGCCCCAGCATTTT. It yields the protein CASSPGGQPQHF.